The TCR beta chain under discussion was sequenced for a study of OX40 agonist ivuxolimab in advanced cancers. Data came from immunoSEQ multiplex PCR; TCRdb stores just in-frame clones and leaves some out. There are some 27,000 clones in the sample; approximately 90% occur only once, and about 24% lies in the top ten. In germline, CDR1 is PRHDT, CDR2 FYEKMQ (reference sequence). The CDR3 has 19 amino acids. J gave up 0 bases and V 8 bases, and 16 bases lay outside the gene matches. The material was CD4+ or CD8+ T cells sorted from blood, obtained in a trial of the OX40 agonist ivuxolimab. V and J are TRBV13 and TRBJ2-1; 10 bases are shared with TRBD2. The sequence was collected from an adult with an advanced solid tumor such as melanoma, head and neck, liver or kidney cancer. The CDR3 nucleotides read TGTGCCAGCTCATCGGACGTGTCAGCGGGAGGGAGCTCCTACAATGAGCAGTTCTTC. Protein sequence: CASSSDVSAGGSSYNEQFF.